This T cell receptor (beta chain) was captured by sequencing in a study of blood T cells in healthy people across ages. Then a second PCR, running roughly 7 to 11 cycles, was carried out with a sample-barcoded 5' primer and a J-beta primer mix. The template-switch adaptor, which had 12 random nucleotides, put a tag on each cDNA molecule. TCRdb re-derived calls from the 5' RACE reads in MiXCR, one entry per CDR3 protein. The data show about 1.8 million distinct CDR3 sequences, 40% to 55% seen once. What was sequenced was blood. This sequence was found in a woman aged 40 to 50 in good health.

CDR3 coding DNA: TGTGCCAGCAGCTTTGGGACCACGACTGAAGAGCAGTTCTTC. Translation gives CASSFGTTTEEQFF. This chain links TRBV7-9 with TRBJ2-1; D tentatively fits TRBD1 or TRBD2 (5 bases each). CDR1 and CDR2 (germline): SEHNR, FQNEAQ (reference sequence). The CDR3 is 14 residues long. V was shortened by 3 bases and J by 10 bases, with 16 bases between the two germline ends.